A single sample is the source of the 28 T cell receptor beta chains below, sequenced in a study of identical twins. One entry per CDR3 protein, called by TCRdb with MiXCR from the 5' RACE reads. The table includes around 140,000 distinct CDR3 sequences, roughly 3.3% detected once. Sample: memory T cells sorted from blood. The receptors were sampled from a man aged 18 to 29 in good health.

This clonotype was seen ten or more times. V is TRBV5-1 and J is TRBJ2-7; TRBD1 might be the D (6 bases). Germline assignment: CDR1 SGHRS and CDR2 YFSETQ. V gave up 5 bases and J gave up 3 bases, with 15 bases separating them. The CDR3 consists of 14 residues. As DNA, the CDR3 is TGCGCCAGCAGGACAGGTTGGGGACGCTACGAGCAGTACTTC. Translation gives CASRTGWGRYEQYF.

The table lists this clonotype with many counts. V and J are TRBV4-2 and TRBJ1-3, with TRBD1 matching over 9 bases. The CDR3 runs to 14 residues. Germline CDR1 LGHNA, CDR2 YNFKEQ. The V segment lost 2 bases and the J segment 8 bases; nucleotides outside the gene matches: 4. The chain's CDR3 is CASSQRTGEYTIYF. The CDR3 DNA is TGTGCCAGCAGCCAAAGGACAGGGGAATACACCATATATTTT.

This clonotype was counted many times. V gene TRBV28 combines with J gene TRBJ1-6; tentatively, D is TRBD1 (5 bases). This CDR3 comprises 15 residues. The germline V gene encodes CDR1 MDHEN and CDR2 SYDVKM. The V and J ends lost 4 bases and 6 bases respectively, with 13 bases between them. CDR3 coding DNA: TGTGCCAGCAGTTGGGGGGGAAGGAGTAATTCACCCCTCCACTTT. As protein: CASSWGGRSNSPLHF.

In its sample, this clonotype was seen many times. The rearrangement joins TRBV5-1 to TRBJ2-2; 10 bases line up with TRBD1. Germline V lookup: CDR1 SGHRS, CDR2 YFSETQ. CDR3 size: 16 residues. The ends lost 4 bases at V and 4 bases at J; junction bases unmatched: 7. DNA of the CDR3: TGCGCCAGCAGCCCGGACAGGGGGTTCAGCACCGGGGAGCTGTTTTTT. Translating it yields CASSPDRGFSTGELFF.

In regard to this clonotype: A much more abundant neighbour one base away suggests this may be a read error. Likely a read error: the CDR3 ends without its conserved phenylalanine or tryptophan. The chain links TRBV20-1 to TRBJ2-5; 10 nucleotides match TRBD2. This CDR3 spans 15 amino acids. The V gene end was trimmed by 4 bases and the J gene end by 5 bases; junction bases not matched to a gene: 10. CDR1 is DFQATT and CDR2 is SNEGSKA in the germline V gene (reference sequence). The CDR3 DNA reads as TGCAGTGCTACGGGTACTAGCGGGGTCCGGGAGACCCAGTACTAC. Translating it yields CSATGTSGVRETQYY.

This clonotype was recorded at least ten times. This chain uses TRBV20-1 with TRBJ2-4; possibly TRBD2 for D (6 bases). The ends were cut back, 0 bases at V and 8 bases at J, with 14 bases in the middle. The germline gives CDR1 DFQATT, CDR2 SNEGSKA (reference sequence). CDR3 length: 14 residues. CDR3 sequence reads: CSAREEGSTDIQYF. The CDR3 DNA sequence: TGCAGTGCTAGAGAGGAGGGATCAACGGACATTCAGTACTTC.

V gene TRBV6-1 combines with J gene TRBJ2-3; D is undetermined. Trimming left V 6 bases short and J 4 bases short, with 8 bases between. Germline V gene data show CDR1 as MNHNS and CDR2 as SASEGT. This CDR3 spans 12 amino acids. CDR3 in DNA: TGTGCCAGCAGCCCGATCGCAGATACGCAGTATTTT. This sequence encodes CASSPIADTQYF.

This clonotype was seen at least ten times. The chain carries TRBV11-1 and TRBJ2-3, with 9 bases matching TRBD1. The CDR3 is 18 residues long. J lost 6 bases, V lost 9 bases, and 22 bases had no gene match. Germline values: CDR1 SGHAT, CDR2 FQDESV (reference sequence). The DNA for the CDR3 is TGTGCCAGTGCCTTCCCCCCCCTTCCGGGACAGGGCAAGGATACGCAGTATTTT. Protein product: CASAFPPLPGQGKDTQYF.

This clonotype was seen repeatedly, ten times or more. This chain connects TRBV29-1 to TRBJ1-2; D possibly corresponds to TRBD1 (6 bases). With 3 bases removed from V and 4 bases from J, the gap between germline ends came to 12 bases. Germline values: CDR1 SQVTM, CDR2 ANQGSEA. The CDR3 loop spans 13 amino acids. The CDR3 loop is CSVEARGGYGYTF. CDR3 nucleotide sequence: TGCAGCGTTGAGGCCAGGGGAGGCTATGGCTACACCTTC.

This clonotype occurred many times. The gene calls are TRBV5-6 and TRBJ2-5; D possibly corresponds to TRBD2 (5 bases). There are 18 residues in the CDR3. V was pared by 4 bases and J by 5 bases, with 27 bases between. Germline CDR1 reads SGHDT; CDR2 reads YYEEEE. CDR3 loop: CASSLNVGLDFRQETQYF. CDR3 nucleotide sequence: TGTGCCAGCAGCCTAAATGTGGGGTTGGACTTTCGGCAGGAGACCCAGTACTTC.

This clonotype was seen at least ten times. This chain joins TRBV20-1 and TRBJ2-1; D ambiguous. From germline, CDR1 is DFQATT and CDR2 SNEGSKA (reference sequence). The CDR3 is 12 residues long. V was cut by 3 bases and J by 16 bases, with 19 bases left in between. Here the CDR3 reads CSARDRGMSAFF. The CDR3 coding sequence is TGCAGTGCTAGGGACCGAGGAATGAGCGCCTTCTTC.

This clonotype was detected ten times or more. The chain carries TRBV11-2 and TRBJ2-1; D tentatively reads TRBD1 or TRBD2 (6 bases each). V was shortened by 4 bases and J by 5 bases, with 15 bases between the two germline ends. This CDR3 is 15 amino acids long. CDR1 is SGHAT and CDR2 is FQNNGV in the germline V gene. CDR3 amino acids: CASSSLGGKNNEQFF. The CDR3 DNA reads TGTGCCAGCAGCTCCCTGGGGGGCAAGAACAATGAGCAGTTCTTC.

This clonotype has a count of ten or more. This rearrangement joins TRBV3-1 to TRBJ2-3; 9 bases map to TRBD2. Germline V gives CDR1 LGHDT, CDR2 YNNKEL (reference sequence). CDR3 length: 17 amino acids. The trim removed 5 bases at V and 0 bases at J, leaving 9 bases unmatched. The CDR3 sequence: CASSARGLAASTDTQYF. DNA of the CDR3: TGTGCCAGCAGCGCTCGGGGACTAGCCGCAAGCACAGATACGCAGTATTTT.

This clonotype was counted ten times or more. The gene calls are TRBV5-1 and TRBJ2-1, with TRBD2 matching over 11 bases. Germline V gives CDR1 SGHRS, CDR2 YFSETQ. The CDR3 sequence is 16 residues long. V trimming: 2 bases; J trimming: 9 bases; junction bases outside the gene matches: 10. The CDR3 loop reads CASSLVTLAGVGEQFF. As DNA, the CDR3 is TGCGCCAGCAGCTTAGTTACACTAGCGGGAGTAGGTGAGCAGTTCTTC.

The chain joins TRBV6-4 to TRBJ2-7; D gene ambiguous. The CDR3 covers 13 residues. Germline V gene lookup returns CDR1 MRHNA and CDR2 SNTAGT. V shed 8 bases and J shed 4 bases, with 15 bases lying between them. DNA for the CDR3: TGTGCCAGCCGTTCCCCCGGTGGATACGAGCAGTACGTC. Translation gives CASRSPGGYEQYV.

This clonotype was observed many times. The chain uses TRBV20-1 and TRBJ1-3, with D possibly TRBD1 on 5 matching bases. The length of the CDR3 is 14 residues. The ends were cut back, 5 bases at V and 0 bases at J, with 11 bases in the middle. Per the germline V gene, CDR1 is DFQATT and CDR2 is SNEGSKA (reference sequence). CDR3 nucleotides: TGCAGTGCTGCCGACAGACTCTCTGGAAACACCATATATTTT. It specifies CSAADRLSGNTIYF.

This clonotype has a count of ten or more. The J gene is TRBJ2-7, the V gene TRBV18; unclear D gene. The CDR3 has 16 residues. V shed 6 bases and J shed 1 base, with 19 bases lying between them. The germline gives CDR1 KGHSH, CDR2 LQKENI. The CDR3 bases are TGTGCCAGCTCCCAGAACGGAGACTCCTTTTCCTACGAGCAGTACTTC. It encodes CASSQNGDSFSYEQYF.

This clonotype occurred many times. This chain joins TRBV7-8 and TRBJ2-7, with D perhaps being TRBD1 or TRBD2 (5 bases each). Trimming removed 3 bases at V and 1 base at J, with 13 bases between. CDR3 length equals 15 residues. Germline CDR1 is SGHVS and CDR2 is FQNEAQ. The CDR3 DNA is TGTGCCAGCAGCTTGGGACGCCGCTCGTCCTACGAGCAGTACTTC. It specifies CASSLGRRSSYEQYF.

This clonotype has ten or more counts. V usage is TRBV12-3 or TRBV12-4 and J usage is TRBJ2-7; 12 bases line up with TRBD1. This CDR3 spans 16 amino acids. Trimming removed 3 bases from V and 9 bases from J; junction bases left unmatched: 12. The CDR3 DNA sequence: TGTGCCAGCAGTTTCTCCGGGACAGGGGGCTCAGGGAGGCAGTACTTC. Translating gives CASSFSGTGGSGRQYF.

DNA of the CDR3: TGTGCCAGCAGCTTTACAGGGGCCAGCTCCTATAATTCACCCCTCCACTTT. It translates to CASSFTGASSYNSPLHF. The chain carries TRBV5-5 and TRBJ1-6; 7 bases are shared with TRBD1. Looked up from germline, CDR1 is SGHKS and CDR2 is YYEKEE (reference sequence). CDR3 length equals 17 residues. The J segment lost 0 bases and the V segment lost 2 bases, leaving 5 bases of the junction unmatched.

This clonotype came up many times. The chain combines TRBV20-1 with TRBJ1-6, with TRBD1 identical over 10 bases. Germline lookup yields CDR1 DFQATT and CDR2 SNEGSKA (reference sequence). This CDR3 is built from 16 residues. Trimming removed 8 bases from V and 6 bases from J; junction bases left unmatched: 13. The CDR3 here is CSTMRQGAQVNSPLHF. The CDR3 region has the DNA TGCAGTACCATGAGACAGGGGGCTCAGGTTAATTCACCCCTCCACTTT.

Many counts were recorded for this clonotype. The chain links TRBV20-1 to TRBJ2-7, with 8 bases that match TRBD2. Trimming cost V 1 base and J 5 bases; bases outside gene matches: 7. The CDR3 has 14 residues. Germline CDR1 reads DFQATT; CDR2 reads SNEGSKA (reference sequence). The DNA for the CDR3 is TGCAGTGCTAGAGTCTACGGGAGGGCCGACGAGCAGTACTTC. Translated, it gives CSARVYGRADEQYF.

The chain uses TRBV7-9 and TRBJ2-3, with TRBD1 as a possible D gene (5 bases). Germline loops: CDR1 SEHNR, CDR2 FQNEAQ (reference sequence). The CDR3 has 15 residues. Deletions cut 0 bases from V and 4 bases from J, with 11 bases between. CDR3 in amino acids: CASSLAAGLADTQYF. For the CDR3, the DNA is TGTGCCAGCAGCTTAGCGGCAGGGTTGGCAGATACGCAGTATTTT.

This clonotype was seen many times. This chain links TRBV20-1 with TRBJ2-5; TRBD2 matches 10 bases. Germline CDR1 is DFQATT and CDR2 is SNEGSKA (reference sequence). This CDR3 is built from 13 residues. The CDR3 reads CRGRGTSVETQYF. Written as DNA, the CDR3 is TGCAGGGGCAGGGGGACTAGCGTTGAGACCCAGTACTTC.

This clonotype was counted at least ten times. The rearrangement joins TRBV20-1 to TRBJ2-7, with D perhaps TRBD1 (7 bases). The CDR3 contains 12 residues. CDR1 and CDR2 (germline): DFQATT, SNEGSKA (reference sequence). The V and J ends lost 6 bases and 5 bases respectively, with 14 bases between them. CDR3 nucleotide sequence: TGCAGTGCCAGGGGGGCGAACCACGAGCAGTACTTC. Protein: CSARGANHEQYF.

This clonotype was found many times. In DNA form, the CDR3 reads TGCAGCGTTACTTATAGCGGGAGGGCCAATGAGCAGTTCTTC. It codes for CSVTYSGRANEQFF. The rearrangement uses TRBV29-1 and TRBJ2-1; 11 bases agree with TRBD2. The ends lost 5 bases at V and 6 bases at J; junction bases unmatched: 6. Per the germline V gene, CDR1 is SQVTM and CDR2 is ANQGSEA. The CDR3 loop spans 14 amino acids.

This clonotype showed up many times. The V call is TRBV29-1, the J call TRBJ2-2; D call uncertain. CDR1 and CDR2 (germline): SQVTM, ANQGSEA. Deletions cut 1 base from V and 2 bases from J, with 8 bases between. The CDR3 extends over 14 amino acids. Here the CDR3 DNA reads TGCAGCGTTGAAGGTGCCCTAAACACCGGGGAGCTGTTTTTT. Amino acids: CSVEGALNTGELFF.

The table lists this clonotype with many counts. The gene calls are TRBV11-2 and TRBJ1-2; D not resolved. Germline CDR1 SGHAT, CDR2 FQNNGV. With 4 bases removed from V and 0 bases from J, the gap between germline ends came to 18 bases. CDR3 length: 17 amino acids. CDR3 protein: CASSSIFGGQANYGYTF. DNA for the CDR3: TGTGCCAGCAGCTCCATATTTGGAGGTCAAGCTAACTATGGCTACACCTTC.